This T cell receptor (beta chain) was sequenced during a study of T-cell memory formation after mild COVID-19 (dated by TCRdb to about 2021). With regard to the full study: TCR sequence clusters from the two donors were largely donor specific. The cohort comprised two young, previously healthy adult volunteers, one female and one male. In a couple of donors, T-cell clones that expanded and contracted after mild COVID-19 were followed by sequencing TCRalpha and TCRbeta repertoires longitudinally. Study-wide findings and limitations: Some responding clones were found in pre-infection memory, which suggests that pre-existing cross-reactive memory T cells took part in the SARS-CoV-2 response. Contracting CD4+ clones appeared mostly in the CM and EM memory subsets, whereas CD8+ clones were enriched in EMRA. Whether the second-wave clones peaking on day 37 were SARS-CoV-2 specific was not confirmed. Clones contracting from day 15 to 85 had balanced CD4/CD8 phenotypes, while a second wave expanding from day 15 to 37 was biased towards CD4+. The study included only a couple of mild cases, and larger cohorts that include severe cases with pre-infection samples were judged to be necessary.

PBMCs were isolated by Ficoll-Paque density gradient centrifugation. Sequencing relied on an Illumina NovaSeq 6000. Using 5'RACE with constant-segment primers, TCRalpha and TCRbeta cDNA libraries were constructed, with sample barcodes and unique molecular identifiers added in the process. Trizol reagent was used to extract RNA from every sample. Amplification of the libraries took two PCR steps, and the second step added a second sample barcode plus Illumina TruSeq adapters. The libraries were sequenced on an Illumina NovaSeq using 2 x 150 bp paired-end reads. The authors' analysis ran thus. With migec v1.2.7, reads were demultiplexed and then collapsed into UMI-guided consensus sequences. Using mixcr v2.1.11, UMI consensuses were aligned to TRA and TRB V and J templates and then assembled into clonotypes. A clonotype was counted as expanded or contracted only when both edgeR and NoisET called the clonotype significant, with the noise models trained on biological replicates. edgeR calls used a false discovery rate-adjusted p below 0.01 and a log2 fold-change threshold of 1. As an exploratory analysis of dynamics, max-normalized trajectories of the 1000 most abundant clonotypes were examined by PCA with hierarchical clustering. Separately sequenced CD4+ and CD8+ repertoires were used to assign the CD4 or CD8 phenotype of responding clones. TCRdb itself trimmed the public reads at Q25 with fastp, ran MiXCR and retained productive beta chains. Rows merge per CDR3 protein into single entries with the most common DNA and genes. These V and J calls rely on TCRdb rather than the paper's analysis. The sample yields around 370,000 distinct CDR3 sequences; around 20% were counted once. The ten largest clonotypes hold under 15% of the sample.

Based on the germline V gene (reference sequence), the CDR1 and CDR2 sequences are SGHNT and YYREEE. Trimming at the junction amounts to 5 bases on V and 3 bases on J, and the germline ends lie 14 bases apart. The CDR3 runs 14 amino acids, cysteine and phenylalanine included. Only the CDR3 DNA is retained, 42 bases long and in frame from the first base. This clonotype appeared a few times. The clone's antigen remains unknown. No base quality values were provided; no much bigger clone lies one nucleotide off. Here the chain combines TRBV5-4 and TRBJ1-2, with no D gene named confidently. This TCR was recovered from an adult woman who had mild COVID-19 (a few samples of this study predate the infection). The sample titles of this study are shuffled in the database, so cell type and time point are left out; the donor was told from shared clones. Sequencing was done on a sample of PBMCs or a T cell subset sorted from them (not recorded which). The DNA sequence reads TGTGCCAGCAGGCTGAAGGGAGGCGACTATGGCTACACCTTC. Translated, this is CASRLKGGDYGYTF.